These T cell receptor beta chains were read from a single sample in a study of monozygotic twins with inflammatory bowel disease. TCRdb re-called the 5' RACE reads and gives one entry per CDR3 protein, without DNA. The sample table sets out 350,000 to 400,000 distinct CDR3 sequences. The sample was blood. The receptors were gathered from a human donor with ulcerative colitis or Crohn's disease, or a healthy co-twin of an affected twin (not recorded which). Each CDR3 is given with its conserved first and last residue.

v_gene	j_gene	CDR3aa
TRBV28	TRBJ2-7	CASSLRHPYEQYF
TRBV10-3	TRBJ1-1	CAISGAVFLNTEAFF
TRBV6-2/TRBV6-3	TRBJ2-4	CASSPLTSGRQNIQYF
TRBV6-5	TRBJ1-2	CASSYGGEGNYGYTF
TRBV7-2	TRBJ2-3	CASSPGLTTDTQYF
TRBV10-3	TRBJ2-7	CAIGTSGGSSYEQYF
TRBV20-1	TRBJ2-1	CSAPSYPYGDYNEQFF
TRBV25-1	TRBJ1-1	CASVDRVMNTEAFF
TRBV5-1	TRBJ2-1	CASSSATSGGNEQFF
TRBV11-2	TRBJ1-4	CASSFVGAEKLFF
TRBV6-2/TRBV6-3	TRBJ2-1	CATSEIAGGRDEQFF
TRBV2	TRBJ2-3	CASRELATTDTQYF
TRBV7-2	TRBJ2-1	CASSFTSGGLMDEQFF
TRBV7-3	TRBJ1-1	CASRVGRNTEAFF
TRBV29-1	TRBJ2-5	CSVLLGTTLETQYF
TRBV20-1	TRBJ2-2	CSARRQTNTGELFF
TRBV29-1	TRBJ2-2	CSVDVSVTGELFF
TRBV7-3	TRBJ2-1	CASSLTSLGYGSYNEQFF
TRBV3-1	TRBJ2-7	CASSVTRGASSYEQYF
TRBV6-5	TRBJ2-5	CASSYSPGHKIQETQYF
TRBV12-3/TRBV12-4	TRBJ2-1	CASSFHSGRRNEQFF
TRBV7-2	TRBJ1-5	CASKPSGGARQPQHF